This entry is about one T cell receptor beta chain. This sample is part of a study of blood T cell repertoires in COVID-19. Study-level information: Specimens from acute and convalescent COVID-19 originated in the United States, Italy and Spain. PBMCs, B-cell-depleted T cells, or T cells provided the cDNA or gDNA that made up the material.

CDR1 and CDR2 from the germline V gene are MNHNY and SVGAGI (reference sequence). CDR3 length equals 13 residues. V lost 6 bases and J lost 7, with 13 bases in between. The authors' processing: Scientists estimated how many nucleated cells there were by amplifying reference gene primers. Produced via immunoSEQ multiplex PCR; TCRdb's table is partial and in-frame only. V and J calls and clone size come straight from that table; D and trimming were deduced from the DNA. The table includes about 200,000 clones, 80% to 90% detected once. The source material was peripheral blood. The genes are TRBV6-6 and TRBJ1-5; D is possibly TRBD1 (6 bases). This receptor was identified in a man aged 25 to 40 who had recovered from COVID-19. The CDR3, as DNA: TGTGCCAGCAGGTTCCAGGGGCAACAGCCCCAGCATTTT. Amino acid sequence: CASRFQGQQPQHF.